These T cell receptor beta chains were read from a single sample in a study of blood T cell repertoires in COVID-19. The assay was immunoSEQ multiplex PCR, and TCRdb's table has in-frame clones only and misses some. The sample holds hundreds of thousands of clones, approximately 81% seen once. Input material: PBMCs or T cells enriched from blood (not recorded which). The receptor source for this set is a woman in her forties or fifties who had recovered from COVID-19. Each CDR3 is given with its conserved first and last residue. A D gene is named only where the DNA matches it firmly. Where a row states a size, it is once, few, many or the class of an expanded clone; other rows omit it.

j_call	clone_size	d_call	v_call	cdr3_aa	cdr3_nt
TRBJ2-3	-	-	TRBV2	CASRRLGGDTQYF	TGTGCCAGCAGGAGGTTGGGGGGAGATACGCAGTATTTT
TRBJ2-1	-	-	TRBV10-3	CATTPQETSYNEQFF	TGTGCCACCACTCCACAGGAGACTTCCTACAATGAGCAGTTCTTC
TRBJ2-7	once	-	TRBV21-1	CASSPRGPYEQYF	TGTGCCAGCAGCCCTAGGGGTCCGTACGAGCAGTACTTC
TRBJ2-5	-	TRBD1	TRBV5-6	CASSPGQGVRMETQYF	TGTGCCAGCAGCCCGGGACAGGGAGTGCGCATGGAGACCCAGTACTTC
TRBJ2-3	-	TRBD2	TRBV2	CASSDLASGSWGTDTQYF	TGTGCCAGCAGTGATTTGGCTAGCGGTTCTTGGGGGACAGATACGCAGTATTTT
TRBJ1-6	-	-	TRBV5-6	CASRRGDRNSPLHF	TGTGCCAGCAGACGGGGGGATCGTAATTCACCCCTCCACTTT
TRBJ1-1	-	TRBD1	TRBV5-1	CASSEQGVNTEAFF	TGCGCCAGCAGCGAACAGGGGGTGAACACTGAAGCTTTCTTT
TRBJ2-5	-	-	TRBV4-1	CASSLDGTSEETQYF	TGCGCCAGCAGCCTGGACGGGACATCCGAAGAGACCCAGTACTTC
TRBJ1-2	-	-	TRBV6-2/TRBV6-3	CASSTRRQDYGYTF	TGTGCCAGCAGTACCCGGAGACAGGACTATGGCTACACCTTC
TRBJ1-5	-	-	TRBV9	CASSVEFGSPQHF	TGTGCCAGCAGCGTAGAATTCGGGTCGCCCCAGCATTTT
TRBJ2-3	once	TRBD1	TRBV29-1	CSVSLTGADTQYF	TGCAGCGTTAGCCTCACAGGGGCAGATACGCAGTATTTT
TRBJ1-6	-	-	TRBV5-5	CASIGGTLGSPLHF	TGTGCCAGCATCGGCGGGACTCTAGGGTCACCCCTCCACTTT
TRBJ1-2	-	-	TRBV10-3	CAISESGGLYGYTF	TGTGCCATCAGTGAGTCGGGGGGTCTTTATGGCTACACCTTC
TRBJ2-3	once	-	TRBV5-1	CASSLEGVPSTDTQYF	TGCGCCAGCAGCTTGGAGGGAGTTCCTAGCACAGATACGCAGTATTTT
TRBJ1-1	few	TRBD1	TRBV4-2	CASSQEEYQGGWNTEAFF	TGTGCCAGCAGCCAAGAGGAGTACCAGGGGGGATGGAACACTGAAGCTTTCTTT
TRBJ2-7	-	TRBD2	TRBV7-2	CASSLSGSSYEQYF	TGTGCCAGCAGCTTGAGCGGGAGCTCCTACGAGCAGTACTTC
TRBJ2-5	-	TRBD2	TRBV28	CASSIRGGPETQYF	TGTGCCAGCAGTATCCGGGGGGGGCCAGAGACCCAGTACTTC
TRBJ2-3	few	TRBD2	TRBV11-3	CASSLDGASGKDTQYF	TGTGCCAGCAGCTTAGATGGGGCTAGCGGGAAAGATACGCAGTATTTT
TRBJ2-2	-	-	TRBV28	CASGRTAPLLFF	TGTGCCAGCGGCAGGACTGCCCCCCTGCTGTTTTTT
TRBJ1-4	-	TRBD1	TRBV30	CAWSMGTVEKLFF	TGTGCCTGGAGTATGGGGACAGTGGAAAAACTGTTTTTT
TRBJ2-3	once	TRBD2	TRBV6-5	CASSLQREVDTQYF	TGTGCCAGCAGTTTGCAGCGGGAAGTAGATACGCAGTATTTT
TRBJ1-5	-	-	TRBV12-3/TRBV12-4	CASSLGVAQHF	TGTGCCAGCAGTTTGGGCGTTGCCCAGCATTTT
TRBJ1-1	-	TRBD1	TRBV28	CASSLYGDRGRAFF	TGTGCCAGCAGTTTATACGGGGACAGGGGGCGGGCTTTCTTT
TRBJ2-5	-	-	TRBV18	CASSPTQIQETQYF	TGTGCCAGCTCACCAACCCAGATACAAGAGACCCAGTACTTC
TRBJ1-6	-	TRBD1	TRBV24-1	CATSDTSGTEKYNSPLHF	TGTGCCACCAGTGATACCTCCGGGACAGAAAAATATAATTCACCCCTCCACTTT
TRBJ2-5	-	-	TRBV5-4	CASSVYREQETQYF	TGTGCCAGCAGCGTATACAGGGAACAAGAGACCCAGTACTTC
TRBJ1-1	-	-	TRBV19	CASKGRNTEAFF	TGTGCCAGTAAGGGGCGGAACACTGAAGCTTTCTTT
TRBJ2-2	-	TRBD1	TRBV10-1	CARTRGGPGELFF	TGCGCCAGAACTCGAGGGGGCCCCGGGGAGCTGTTTTTT
TRBJ2-7	-	TRBD1	TRBV28	CASSLYRGSSYEQYF	TGTGCCAGCAGTTTATACAGGGGGTCCTCCTACGAGCAGTACTTC
TRBJ2-7	once	-	TRBV27	CASSLLSNSYEQYF	TGTGCCAGCAGTTTATTGTCAAACTCCTACGAGCAGTACTTC
TRBJ1-1	-	TRBD1	TRBV5-4	CASSPMTGMGTEAFF	TGTGCCAGCAGCCCAATGACAGGGATGGGAACTGAAGCTTTCTTT
TRBJ2-2	-	-	TRBV19	CASSIGRNTGELFF	TGTGCCAGTAGTATAGGCAGGAACACCGGGGAGCTGTTTTTT
TRBJ1-6	-	-	TRBV5-6	CASSLVGSGVHNSPLHF	TGTGCCAGCAGCTTGGTTGGGAGTGGCGTCCACAATTCACCCCTCCACTTT